One and the same sample provided the 18 T cell receptor beta chains below, sequenced in a study of T cells in Graves' hyperthyroidism and ophthalmopathy. Amplified TCR beta CDR3 regions derived from RNA transcripts. The TCR CDR3 first-round RT-PCR relied on the HTBI primer set. Using its own MiXCR run on the multiplex PCR reads, TCRdb lists one record per CDR3 protein. The sample includes roughly 380,000 distinct CDR3 sequences, approximately 13% seen only once; the top ten take under 25%. Sequenced sample: blood. Receptors were obtained from a man younger than 45 with Graves' hyperthyroidism that later progressed to Graves' ophthalmopathy.

To note about this clonotype: One end of the junction varies from germline; a read error may be responsible. The V and J genes are TRBV7-9 and TRBJ2-2; D gene unclear. CDR3 length equals 15 residues. From germline, CDR1 is SEHNR and CDR2 FQNEAQ (reference sequence). The CDR3 loop is CASSLDGSDTGELFF. CDR3 DNA: TGCGCCAGCAGCTTGGATGGTTCGGATACCGGGGAGCTGTTTTTT.

This clonotype appeared many times. V is TRBV18 and J is TRBJ1-1; 7 positions agree with TRBD1. Per germline, CDR1 KGHSH and CDR2 LQKENI. J lost 1 base, V lost 2 bases, and 7 bases had no gene match. The CDR3 sequence is 16 residues long. CDR3 nucleotide sequence: TGTGCCAGCTCACCAGGCCCCGACAGGGCGAACACTGAAGCTTTCTTT. Its translation: CASSPGPDRANTEAFF.

This clonotype was observed many times. This CDR3 is CASGLVRRGLAGFANTGELFF. Here the CDR3 DNA reads TGTGCTAGTGGTTTGGTACGCCGGGGACTAGCGGGATTCGCGAACACCGGGGAGCTGTTTTTT. The V and J genes are TRBV12-5 and TRBJ2-2, with 13 bases matching TRBD2. CDR1 and CDR2 from the germline V gene are LGHNT and FRNRAP. Trimming at V came to 0 bases and at J to 0 bases, leaving 10 bases not matched to a gene. The CDR3 covers 21 residues.

This clonotype was seen repeatedly, ten times or more. The gene calls are TRBV7-8 and TRBJ1-5; D is perhaps TRBD1 (6 bases). The CDR3 is made up of 16 amino acids. Germline V gene sequence: CDR1 SGHVS, CDR2 FQNEAQ. V dropped 1 base and J dropped 1 base, with 11 bases sitting between them. CDR3 DNA: TGTGCCAGCAGCTTAGTTGGGGGGCTGAGCAATCAGCCCCAGCATTTT. This encodes CASSLVGGLSNQPQHF.

This clonotype is a singleton in its sample. This may come from a read error, since a much larger clone is one base off. The chain recombines TRBV3-1 with TRBJ1-2, with D uncertain. Germline V CDR1 and CDR2: LGHDT, YNNKEL (reference sequence). V lost 1 base, J lost 6 bases, and 18 bases lay in between. This CDR3 comprises 16 residues. Here the CDR3 DNA reads TGTGCCAGCAGCCAAGCCAGGCCTTCAAGGACTCATGGCTACACCTTC. Translation gives CASSQARPSRTHGYTF.

At least ten counts were recorded for this clonotype. The chain employs TRBV27 and TRBJ1-5; tentatively, D is TRBD1 (6 bases). V lost 3 bases and J lost 9, with 12 bases in between. Germline V gives CDR1 MNHEY, CDR2 SMNVEV (reference sequence). The CDR3 is 13 amino acids. The CDR3 nucleotides read TGTGCCAGCAGTTTCTCAGGGGTAGGGCCCCAGCATTTT. Its protein product is CASSFSGVGPQHF.

Points on this clonotype: A much larger clone is a single base away; this may be a read error. This rearrangement joins TRBV27 to TRBJ1-2; 8 nucleotides line up with TRBD1. The CDR3 has 17 amino acids. Germline loops: CDR1 MNHEY, CDR2 SMNVEV (reference sequence). With V trimmed by 1 base and J by 8 bases, 15 bases remained unmatched. The CDR3 protein is CASSLYFTPGGGRGYTF. For the CDR3, the DNA is TGTGCCAGCAGTTTATACTTCACTCCAGGGGGCGGAAGGGGCTACACCTTC.

The chain employs TRBV4-1 and TRBJ1-5; perhaps TRBD1 as D (5 bases). Trimming shortened V by 0 bases and J by 2 bases, and 11 bases separated the two germline ends. The CDR3 spans 16 residues. Per germline, CDR1 MGHRA and CDR2 YSYEKL. In nucleotides, the CDR3 is TGCGCCAGCAGCCAAGAGGGGGTTTTGGGCAATCAGCCCCAGCATTTT. Amino acids: CASSQEGVLGNQPQHF.

This clonotype showed up just a few times. The chain links TRBV2 to TRBJ2-7; a possible D gene is TRBD2 (6 bases). Germline values: CDR1 SNHLY, CDR2 FYNNEI. Deletions cut 7 bases from V and 1 base from J, with 11 bases between. CDR3 length equals 13 residues. The CDR3 here is CASKLALSYEQYF. The DNA for the CDR3 is TGTGCCAGCAAGCTAGCGCTTTCCTACGAGCAGTACTTC.

The sample holds many counts of this clonotype. The chain combines TRBV13 with TRBJ2-4, with 8 bases lining up with TRBD1. Germline loops: CDR1 PRHDT, CDR2 FYEKMQ (reference sequence). Unmatched junction bases numbered 15, after V lost 5 bases and J lost 6 bases. The length of the CDR3 is 17 residues. CDR3 DNA sequence: TGTGCCAGCAGCATAACAGACAGGGGCCAACAATTAAACATTCAGTACTTC. Residues: CASSITDRGQQLNIQYF.

The J gene is TRBJ1-1, the V gene TRBV18, with 8 nucleotides matching TRBD1. V gave up 3 bases and J gave up 4 bases; unmatched junction bases: 10. The germline gives CDR1 KGHSH, CDR2 LQKENI. This CDR3 is 16 amino acids long. The CDR3 loop is CASSPQGAYGPTEAFF. The CDR3 bases are TGTGCCAGCTCACCTCAGGGGGCGTACGGTCCCACTGAAGCTTTCTTT.

This clonotype showed up many times. This chain uses TRBV12-5 with TRBJ2-6, with D maybe TRBD1 (6 bases). V was cut by 2 bases and J by 4 bases, with 12 bases left in between. The CDR3 length is 16 residues. Germline CDR1 LGHNT, CDR2 FRNRAP. CDR3 in DNA: TGTGCTAGTGGTTTGTCTACAGGGTCGGGGGCCAACGTCCTGACTTTC. It is translated as CASGLSTGSGANVLTF.

In its sample, this clonotype was seen many times. The rearrangement uses TRBV5-1 and TRBJ1-6; D remains ambiguous. The CDR3 is made up of 14 amino acids. Per the germline V gene, CDR1 is SGHRS and CDR2 is YFSETQ. Trimming pared 7 bases from V and 7 bases from J, leaving 15 bases between. The DNA for the CDR3 is TGCGCCAGCGGCCTTGGGTTAGCAAATTCACCCCTCCACTTT. Its translation is CASGLGLANSPLHF.

The J gene is TRBJ2-5, the V gene TRBV20-1; 7 positions agree with TRBD1. The CDR3 totals 15 residues. Trimming removed 0 bases from V and 3 bases from J; junction bases left unmatched: 7. Germline-derived CDR1 and CDR2 are DFQATT and SNEGSKA (reference sequence). CDR3 protein: CSARDLRGPEETQYF. The CDR3 DNA reads TGCAGTGCTAGAGATCTTAGGGGGCCCGAAGAGACCCAGTACTTC.

This clonotype was seen at least ten times. The chain couples TRBV28 to TRBJ1-5; D gene uncertain. V lost 5 bases to trimming and J lost 1 base, with 21 bases between them. The CDR3 is made up of 18 amino acids. Germline V gene data show CDR1 as MDHEN and CDR2 as SYDVKM. The CDR3 nucleotides read TGTGCCAGCAGTCCAAAGCCCCGTGTGGGGTTAAGCAATCAGCCCCAGCATTTT. It is translated as CASSPKPRVGLSNQPQHF. The full variable domain, its missing parts supplied by reference TRBV28 and TRBJ1-5, is DVKVTQSSRYLVKRTGEKVFLECVQDMDHENMFWYRQDPGLGLRLIYFSYDVKMKEKGDIPEGYSVSREKKERFSLILESASTNQTSMYLCASSPKPRVGLSNQPQHFGDGTRLSIL.

Ten or more counts support this clonotype. The J gene is TRBJ2-5, the V gene TRBV9; D unresolved. V lost 3 bases, J lost 5 bases, and 11 bases lay in between. The CDR3 loop spans 13 amino acids. Germline lookup yields CDR1 SGDLS and CDR2 YYNGEE. In DNA, the CDR3 is TGTGCCAGCAGCGCCGCACCCTTGGAGACCCAGTACTTC. Protein sequence: CASSAAPLETQYF. Drawing the rest from reference TRBV9 and TRBJ2-5, the complete variable domain is DSGVTQTPKHLITATGQRVTLRCSPRSGDLSVYWYQQSLDQGLQFLIQYYNGEERAKGNILERFSAQQFPDLHSELNLSSLELGDSALYFCASSAAPLETQYFGPGTRLLVL.

This clonotype was found a few times. The chain links TRBV20-1 to TRBJ2-7; D is unresolved. CDR3 length equals 10 residues. In germline, CDR1 is DFQATT, CDR2 SNEGSKA (reference sequence). The V gene lost 7 bases and the J gene lost 3 bases, with 7 bases spanning the gap. The chain's CDR3 is CSVGDYEQYF. CDR3 in DNA: TGCAGTGTTGGGGACTACGAGCAGTACTTC.

On this clonotype itself: Since a much larger clone is just one base distant, this may be a read error. The rearrangement links TRBV7-9 to TRBJ2-7; 7 bases line up with TRBD1. V shed 11 bases, J shed 2 bases, and the junction held 9 bases outside the gene matches. The CDR3 loop spans 13 amino acids. In germline, CDR1 is SEHNR, CDR2 FQNEAQ (reference sequence). CDR3 DNA sequence: TGTGCCTGCACCTCCGGGACAGCCTACGAGCAGTACTTC. Protein sequence: CACTSGTAYEQYF.